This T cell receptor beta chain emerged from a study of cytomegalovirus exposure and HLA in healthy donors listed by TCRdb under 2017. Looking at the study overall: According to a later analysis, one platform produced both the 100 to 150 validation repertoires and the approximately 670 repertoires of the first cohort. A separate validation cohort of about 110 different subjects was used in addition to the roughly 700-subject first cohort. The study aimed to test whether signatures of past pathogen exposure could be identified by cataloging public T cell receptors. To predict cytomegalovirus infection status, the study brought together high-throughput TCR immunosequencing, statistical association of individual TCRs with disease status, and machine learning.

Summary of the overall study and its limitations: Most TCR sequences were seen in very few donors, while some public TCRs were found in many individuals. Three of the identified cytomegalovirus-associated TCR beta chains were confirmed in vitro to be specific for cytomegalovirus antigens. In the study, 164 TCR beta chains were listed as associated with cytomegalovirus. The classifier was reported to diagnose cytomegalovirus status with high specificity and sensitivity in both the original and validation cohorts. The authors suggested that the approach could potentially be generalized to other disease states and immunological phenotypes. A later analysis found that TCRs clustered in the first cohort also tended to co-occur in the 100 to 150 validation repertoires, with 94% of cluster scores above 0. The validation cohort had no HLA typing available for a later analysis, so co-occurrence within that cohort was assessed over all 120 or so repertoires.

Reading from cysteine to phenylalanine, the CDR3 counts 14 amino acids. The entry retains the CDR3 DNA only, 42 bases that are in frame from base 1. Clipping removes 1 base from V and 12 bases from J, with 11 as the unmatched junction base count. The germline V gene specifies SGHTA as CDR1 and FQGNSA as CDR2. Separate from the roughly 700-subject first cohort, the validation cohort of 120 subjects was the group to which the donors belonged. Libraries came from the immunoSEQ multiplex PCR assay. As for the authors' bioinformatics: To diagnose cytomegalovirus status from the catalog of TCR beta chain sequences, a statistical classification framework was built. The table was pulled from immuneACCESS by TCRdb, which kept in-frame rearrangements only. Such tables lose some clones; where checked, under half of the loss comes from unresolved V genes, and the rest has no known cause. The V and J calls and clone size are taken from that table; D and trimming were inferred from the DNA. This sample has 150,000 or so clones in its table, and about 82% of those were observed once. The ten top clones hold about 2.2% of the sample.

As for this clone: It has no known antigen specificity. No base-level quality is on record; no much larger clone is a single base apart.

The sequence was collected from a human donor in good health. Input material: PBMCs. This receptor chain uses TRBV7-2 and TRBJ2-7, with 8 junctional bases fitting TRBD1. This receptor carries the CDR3 CASSLGGQGIPRYF. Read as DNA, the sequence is TGTGCCAGCAGCTTAGGAGGACAGGGTATACCGAGGTACTTC.